The rows below give T cell receptor beta chains drawn from one sample of a study of Graves' ophthalmopathy and Graves' hyperthyroidism. TCRdb itself ran the multiplex PCR reads through MiXCR, one entry per CDR3 protein. The sample yields 200,000 to 250,000 distinct CDR3 sequences, less than 30% seen once. Material: peripheral blood. These receptor sequences come from a man aged 45-65 years with Graves' ophthalmopathy. Each CDR3 is given with its conserved first and last residue. The D gene is left open where the match is weak. Rows may omit the clone size; those that give it use once, few, many or a size class.

>NA|13|TRBJ1-2|TRBV7-2|many
TGTGCCAGCAGCCTAAGGGAGGGTAGTGGCTACACCTTC
CASSLREGSGYTF
>NA|14|TRBJ1-1|TRBV7-2|NA
TGTGCCAGCAGCTTAGATATGGGGAACACTGAAGCTTTCTTT
CASSLDMGNTEAFF
>NA|13|TRBJ2-7|TRBV6-2/TRBV6-3|NA
TGTGCCAGCAGGAGACAGTTTCCCTACGAGCAGTACTTC
CASRRQFPYEQYF
>NA|13|TRBJ1-2|TRBV7-3|NA
TGTGCCAGCAGCCCGGACGGAAACTATGGCTACACCTTC
CASSPDGNYGYTF
>TRBD1|14|TRBJ1-2|TRBV12-3/TRBV12-4|many
TGTGCCAGCAGGGACAGGGCGGCTAACTATGGCTACACCTTC
CASRDRAANYGYTF
>NA|16|TRBJ2-5|TRBV7-9|many
TGTGCCAGCAGCTGGAACGTACTGGGGGGCCAAGAGACCCAGTACTTC
CASSWNVLGGQETQYF
>NA|10|TRBJ2-7|TRBV28|many
TGTGCCAGCAGGGGGACCGAGCAGTACTTC
CASRGTEQYF
>TRBD2|14|TRBJ2-5|TRBV7-9|many
TGTGCCAGCAGCCCCCAAGCGGGAGAAGAGACCCAGTACTTC
CASSPQAGEETQYF
>NA|14|TRBJ2-2|TRBV29-1|many
TGCAGCGTTGAAGACCGGCCTTACACCGGGGAGCTGTTTTTT
CSVEDRPYTGELFF
>TRBD1|16|TRBJ2-2|TRBV5-1|many
TGCGCCAGCAGCTTAACGACAGGGAACCCCACCGGGGAGCTGTTTTTT
CASSLTTGNPTGELFF
>NA|14|TRBJ1-2|TRBV6-1|many
TGTGCCAGCAGTGAACCGGGCGGGGGGCATGGCTACACCTTC
CASSEPGGGHGYTF
>NA|12|TRBJ1-1|TRBV28|many
TGTGCCAGCAGTCGCCCGAACACTGAAGCTTTCTTT
CASSRPNTEAFF
>NA|15|TRBJ1-1|TRBV10-3|many
TGTGCCATCAGTGATTTGGTTGGGAACAGCCGAGTAGCTTTCTTT
CAISDLVGNSRVAFF
>NA|11|TRBJ2-7|TRBV12-3/TRBV12-4|NA
TGTGCCAGCAGTCGGGGGCCCGAGCAGTACTTC
CASSRGPEQYF
>NA|14|TRBJ2-5|TRBV11-1|NA
TGTGCCAGCAGCTTATCATACGGGGAGGAGACCCAGTACTTC
CASSLSYGEETQYF
>NA|13|TRBJ2-7|TRBV6-1|many
TGTGCCAGCAGTGATTGGGAAGCCTACGAGCAGTACTTC
CASSDWEAYEQYF
>NA|15|TRBJ1-5|TRBV6-1|many
TGTGCCAGCAGTCCCAGGGTTCTTAGCAATCAGCCCCAGCATTTT
CASSPRVLSNQPQHF
>TRBD1|14|TRBJ1-5|TRBV11-2|many
TGTGCCAGCAGCTTAGGGGACAGCTTGCAGCCCCAGCATTTT
CASSLGDSLQPQHF
>NA|15|TRBJ2-3|TRBV24-1|NA
TGTGCCACCAGTGATTTACCCGCACGCACAGATACGCAGTATTTT
CATSDLPARTDTQYF
>TRBD1|14|TRBJ1-1|TRBV5-4|many
TGTGCCAGCAGCTTCGACAGGGGGTACACTGAAGCTTTCTTT
CASSFDRGYTEAFF
>NA|15|TRBJ2-2|TRBV28|many
TGTGCCAGCAGTTTTATAGGCCTTAGTGCCGGGGAGCTGTTTTTT
CASSFIGLSAGELFF
>TRBD2|14|TRBJ2-4|TRBV29-1|many
TGCAGCGTTGAGGGGGGGGAGGCCAAAAACATTCAGTACTTC
CSVEGGEAKNIQYF
>TRBD2|15|TRBJ2-7|TRBV19|many
TGTGCCAGTAGTATGGCTAGCGGGACTCGCTACGAGCAGTACTTC
CASSMASGTRYEQYF
>TRBD2|16|TRBJ2-7|TRBV20-1|many
TGCAGTGCGGAACCGGGACACCTAACTAGCGGGTACGAGCAGTACTTC
CSAEPGHLTSGYEQYF
>NA|17|TRBJ1-6|TRBV29-1|many
TGCAGCGTTCGGCCCTCCATGGCGACGGGCCGTGGTTCACCCCTCCACTTT
CSVRPSMATGRGSPLHF